Shown below are 2 T cell receptor beta chains from a single sample sequenced in a study of T-cell reconstitution after alpha-beta-depleted transplantation in children. The TCRbeta library incorporated unique molecular identifiers. A single record per CDR3 protein comes from TCRdb applying MiXCR to the PCR reads. This table holds roughly 280,000 distinct CDR3 sequences, approximately 10% found once. The source was peripheral blood, collected 180 days after TCRalphabeta/CD19-depleted stem cell transplant. These receptor sequences come from a male patient between 2 and 10 years old who had a stem cell transplant for chronic granulomatous disease, so the T cells may come from the graft donor.

This clonotype showed up many times. This chain connects TRBV25-1 to TRBJ2-7; either TRBD1 or TRBD2 may fit D (5 bases each). Per germline, CDR1 MGHDK and CDR2 SYGVNS. This CDR3 region has 14 residues. With 1 base removed from V and 3 bases from J, the gap between germline ends came to 10 bases. In DNA form, the CDR3 reads TGTGCCAGCAGTGAATCATCGGGGCGCTACGAGCAGTACTTC. Translated: CASSESSGRYEQYF.

This clonotype was counted at least ten times. The chain has TRBV7-2 and TRBJ1-2; D remains ambiguous. CDR3 size: 16 residues. The germline V gene has CDR1 SGHTA and CDR2 FQGNSA. Trimming pared 1 base from V and 4 bases from J, leaving 16 bases between. CDR3 sequence (DNA): TGTGCCAGCAGCTTAGTATCTACAGAGTCTCTCTATGGCTACACCTTC. It is translated as CASSLVSTESLYGYTF.